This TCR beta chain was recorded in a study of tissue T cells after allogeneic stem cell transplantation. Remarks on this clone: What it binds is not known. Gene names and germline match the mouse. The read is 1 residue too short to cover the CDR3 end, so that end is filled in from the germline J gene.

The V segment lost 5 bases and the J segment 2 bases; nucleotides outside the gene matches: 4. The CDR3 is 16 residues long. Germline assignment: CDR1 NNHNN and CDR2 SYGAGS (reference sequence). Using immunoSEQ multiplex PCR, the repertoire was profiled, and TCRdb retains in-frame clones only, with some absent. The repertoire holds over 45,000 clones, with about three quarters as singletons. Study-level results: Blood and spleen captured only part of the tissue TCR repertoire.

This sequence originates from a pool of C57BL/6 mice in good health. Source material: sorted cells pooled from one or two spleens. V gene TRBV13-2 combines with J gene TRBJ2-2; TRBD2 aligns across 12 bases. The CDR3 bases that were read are TGTGCCAGCGGGGACTGGGGGGGGCGCAACACCGGGCAGCTCTAC. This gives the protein CASGDWGGRNTGQLY. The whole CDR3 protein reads CASGDWGGRNTGQLYF.